This T cell receptor (beta chain) appears in the sequencing data of a study of T cells in Graves' hyperthyroidism and ophthalmopathy. General study findings and limits: Ophthalmopathy was told apart from stable hyperthyroidism by a 13 V-J model.

The investigators amplified TCR beta CDR3 regions from RNA transcripts. Primed by the HTBI set, a first-round RT-PCR was run on the TCR CDR3. TCRdb reanalysed the multiplex PCR reads using MiXCR and keeps one entry per CDR3 protein. The table lists some 400,000 distinct CDR3 sequences, approximately 12% of them singletons. This clonotype was seen ten or more times. As yet, its antigen is unknown. Those patients with uncontrolled infection, other autoimmune disease, pregnancy or lactation were excluded. The study collected blood at first hyperthyroidism diagnosis, before any ophthalmopathy symptoms arose. PBMCs came from 9 to 10 ml fresh peripheral blood. The sample consisted of blood. This receptor was obtained from a man in his thirties or forties with Graves' hyperthyroidism that later progressed to Graves' ophthalmopathy.

The CDR3 loop reads CASSSPRGNTEAFF. As DNA, the CDR3 is TGTGCCAGCAGCTCACCTCGGGGGAACACTGAAGCTTTCTTT. This rearrangement joins TRBV11-2 to TRBJ1-1; no firm D call. The CDR3 contains 14 residues. CDR1 and CDR2 from the germline V gene are SGHAT and FQNNGV. Trimming took 4 bases from V and 1 from J, leaving 10 bases between them.